Listed below are T cell receptor beta chains from one sample, sequenced in a study of CD8 T cells in Susac syndrome. TCRdb called the immunoSEQ multiplex PCR reads again in MiXCR, with one record for every CDR3 protein. Counted here are 130,000 or so distinct CDR3 sequences, 90% to 95% occurring once; the ten biggest clones make up approximately 0.11%. The sample comprised CD4+ T cells from PBMCs. Receptors originate from a human donor with multiple sclerosis. Both conserved end residues are part of each CDR3. Each record gives: clone size, J gene, CDR3 length, V gene, D gene, CDR3 protein, CDR3 DNA. The D gene is left open where the match is weak. Clone sizes are given selectively: once, few, many, or a class where the clone is expanded.

size: once
J: TRBJ2-7
length: 12
V: TRBV2
D: -
CDR3: CASMDGSYEQYF
DNA: TGTGCCAGCATGGACGGCTCCTACGAGCAGTACTTC

size: -
J: TRBJ1-5
length: 13
V: TRBV4-1
D: -
CDR3: CASSHIGNQPQHF
DNA: TGCGCCAGCAGCCATATCGGCAATCAGCCCCAGCATTTT

size: -
J: TRBJ2-7
length: 12
V: TRBV20-1
D: TRBD1
CDR3: CSAPGQHYEQYF
DNA: TGCAGTGCTCCGGGACAGCATTACGAGCAGTACTTC

size: -
J: TRBJ1-2
length: 12
V: TRBV20-1
D: -
CDR3: CSARTGFGGYTF
DNA: TGCAGTGCTAGAACAGGGTTCGGTGGCTACACCTTC

size: -
J: TRBJ1-1
length: 14
V: TRBV12-3/TRBV12-4
D: -
CDR3: CASSLGLGNTEAFF
DNA: TGTGCCAGCAGTTTGGGTCTCGGGAACACTGAAGCTTTCTTT

size: -
J: TRBJ2-1
length: 14
V: TRBV20-1
D: TRBD1
CDR3: CSARRDRNYNEQFF
DNA: TGCAGTGCTCGTCGGGACAGAAATTACAATGAGCAGTTCTTC

size: -
J: TRBJ1-2
length: 12
V: TRBV29-1
D: -
CDR3: CSVDSTYYGYTF
DNA: TGCAGCGTCGACAGTACCTACTATGGCTACACCTTC

size: -
J: TRBJ2-1
length: 17
V: TRBV2
D: TRBD1
CDR3: CASSGGTGRLNDNEQFF
DNA: TGTGCCAGCAGTGGTGGGACAGGGCGACTAAACGACAATGAGCAGTTCTTC

size: -
J: TRBJ1-2
length: 14
V: TRBV20-1
D: -
CDR3: CSATSQGTAGGYTF
DNA: TGCAGTGCTACTTCTCAGGGGACGGCAGGTGGCTACACCTTC

size: -
J: TRBJ2-1
length: 18
V: TRBV12-3/TRBV12-4
D: TRBD2
CDR3: CASSLHRRGLVGHHEQFF
DNA: TGTGCCAGCAGTCTACATCGGCGGGGACTAGTGGGTCACCATGAGCAGTTCTTC

size: -
J: TRBJ2-7
length: 13
V: TRBV3-1
D: -
CDR3: CASSQGSQFEQYF
DNA: TGTGCCAGCAGCCAAGGATCTCAGTTCGAGCAGTACTTC

size: -
J: TRBJ1-3
length: 16
V: TRBV6-6
D: -
CDR3: CASSYFSSRSGNTIYF
DNA: TGTGCCAGCAGTTACTTCAGTTCCCGCTCTGGAAACACCATATATTTT

size: -
J: TRBJ1-2
length: 14
V: TRBV25-1
D: -
CDR3: CASSPPPESDGYTF
DNA: TGTGCCAGCAGTCCCCCGCCAGAGAGCGATGGCTACACCTTC

size: -
J: TRBJ1-1
length: 14
V: TRBV6-2/TRBV6-3
D: -
CDR3: CASSYSPGQPEAFF
DNA: TGTGCCAGCAGTTACAGTCCAGGGCAGCCGGAAGCTTTCTTT

size: -
J: TRBJ2-1
length: 13
V: TRBV7-2
D: -
CDR3: CASTLFTANEQFF
DNA: TGTGCCAGCACCCTCTTCACGGCCAATGAGCAGTTCTTC

size: -
J: TRBJ2-5
length: 14
V: TRBV28
D: -
CDR3: CASSSWPAQETQYF
DNA: TGTGCCAGCAGTTCCTGGCCGGCCCAAGAGACCCAGTACTTC

size: -
J: TRBJ2-1
length: 14
V: TRBV6-5
D: -
CDR3: CASSISGHTGEQFF
DNA: TGTGCCAGCAGTATCAGCGGACATACGGGGGAGCAGTTCTTC

size: -
J: TRBJ1-1
length: 14
V: TRBV19
D: -
CDR3: CASSHRGMNTEAFF
DNA: TGTGCCAGTAGTCATCGGGGAATGAACACTGAAGCTTTCTTT

size: -
J: TRBJ2-3
length: 21
V: TRBV11-1
D: TRBD2
CDR3: CASSTLRAGPGGPGATDTQYF
DNA: TGTGCCAGCAGCACCCTCCGCGCGGGGCCGGGGGGGCCCGGGGCCACAGATACGCAGTATTTT

size: -
J: TRBJ1-1
length: 15
V: TRBV7-2
D: -
CDR3: CASRPSTTRTAEAFF
DNA: TGTGCCAGCAGACCATCGACCACCCGGACAGCAGAAGCTTTCTTT

size: once
J: TRBJ1-1
length: 15
V: TRBV20-1
D: TRBD1
CDR3: CSANDRAGMNTEAFF
DNA: TGCAGTGCTAATGACAGGGCGGGGATGAACACTGAAGCTTTCTTT

size: -
J: TRBJ1-2
length: 14
V: TRBV20-1
D: -
CDR3: CSTPTSLALYGYTF
DNA: TGCAGCACCCCGACTTCCCTTGCCCTCTATGGCTACACCTTC

size: -
J: TRBJ2-1
length: 16
V: TRBV9
D: -
CDR3: CASSARPGGDINEQFF
DNA: TGTGCCAGCAGCGCCAGGCCGGGCGGGGATATTAATGAGCAGTTCTTC

size: -
J: TRBJ2-5
length: 15
V: TRBV7-2
D: -
CDR3: CASSDRYRAQETQYF
DNA: TGTGCCAGCAGCGATCGATACAGGGCACAAGAGACCCAGTACTTC

size: -
J: TRBJ2-2
length: 16
V: TRBV9
D: -
CDR3: CASSPVGGGSTGELFF
DNA: TGTGCCAGCAGCCCGGTGGGAGGGGGCAGCACCGGGGAGCTGTTTTTT

size: -
J: TRBJ2-2
length: 13
V: TRBV18
D: TRBD1
CDR3: CASSPLGQGELFF
DNA: TGTGCCAGCTCACCGTTGGGACAGGGGGAGCTGTTTTTT

size: -
J: TRBJ2-7
length: 13
V: TRBV11-2
D: -
CDR3: CASSKPNSYEQYF
DNA: TGTGCCAGCAGCAAACCGAATAGCTACGAGCAGTACTTC

size: -
J: TRBJ1-5
length: 13
V: TRBV3-1
D: -
CDR3: CASSQGTNQPQHF
DNA: TGTGCCAGCAGCCAAGGTACCAATCAGCCCCAGCATTTT

size: once
J: TRBJ1-2
length: 14
V: TRBV5-4
D: -
CDR3: CASSLAQTPYGYTF
DNA: TGTGCCAGCAGCTTGGCACAGACCCCATATGGCTACACCTTC

size: -
J: TRBJ2-5
length: 15
V: TRBV28
D: -
CDR3: CASSSSRTKQETQYF
DNA: TGTGCCAGCAGTTCCTCCCGGACAAAACAAGAGACCCAGTACTTC

size: -
J: TRBJ2-2
length: 12
V: TRBV5-4
D: -
CDR3: CASSFFTGELFF
DNA: TGTGCCAGCAGCTTTTTCACCGGGGAGCTGTTTTTT

size: -
J: TRBJ2-7
length: 13
V: TRBV23-1
D: -
CDR3: CASSQTISYEQYF
DNA: TGCGCCAGCAGTCAAACAATCTCCTACGAGCAGTACTTC

size: -
J: TRBJ2-4
length: 16
V: TRBV24-1
D: -
CDR3: CATSDQHGGAKNIQYF
DNA: TGTGCCACCAGTGATCAACATGGGGGAGCCAAAAACATTCAGTACTTC

size: -
J: TRBJ1-1
length: 18
V: TRBV12-3/TRBV12-4
D: TRBD1
CDR3: CASSPNVGTVGENTEAFF
DNA: TGTGCCAGCAGTCCCAACGTTGGGACAGTTGGCGAGAACACTGAAGCTTTCTTT

size: -
J: TRBJ1-5
length: 14
V: TRBV5-6
D: TRBD1
CDR3: CASSSTGSTQPQHF
DNA: TGTGCCAGCAGCTCGACAGGGTCGACTCAGCCCCAGCATTTT

size: -
J: TRBJ2-3
length: 17
V: TRBV30
D: TRBD2
CDR3: CAWSRTRTSGVTDTQYF
DNA: TGTGCCTGGAGCCGTACCCGGACTAGCGGGGTCACAGATACGCAGTATTTT

size: -
J: TRBJ2-7
length: 13
V: TRBV5-1
D: TRBD1
CDR3: CASHDRGRYEQYF
DNA: TGCGCCAGTCATGACAGGGGGCGATACGAGCAGTACTTC

size: -
J: TRBJ1-2
length: 14
V: TRBV20-1
D: -
CDR3: CSARDPGLEDGYTF
DNA: TGCAGTGCTAGAGATCCCGGACTGGAGGATGGCTACACCTTC

size: -
J: TRBJ2-7
length: 12
V: TRBV28
D: -
CDR3: CASTTEPYEQYF
DNA: TGTGCCAGCACAACTGAGCCGTACGAGCAGTACTTC

size: -
J: TRBJ2-1
length: 15
V: TRBV4-2
D: -
CDR3: CASSQAVGQDNEQFF
DNA: TGTGCCAGCAGCCAAGCGGTAGGCCAGGACAATGAGCAGTTCTTC

size: -
J: TRBJ2-4
length: 18
V: TRBV5-1
D: TRBD2
CDR3: CASSFPLAGGKDRNIQYF
DNA: TGCGCCAGCAGCTTTCCCCTAGCGGGAGGGAAGGATAGAAACATTCAGTACTTC

size: -
J: TRBJ2-7
length: 11
V: TRBV20-1
D: -
CDR3: CSARDQLEQYF
DNA: TGCAGTGCTAGAGATCAGCTGGAGCAGTACTTC

size: -
J: TRBJ1-5
length: 14
V: TRBV30
D: TRBD1
CDR3: CAWSVGQGQQPQHF
DNA: TGTGCCTGGAGTGTAGGACAGGGGCAACAGCCCCAGCATTTT

size: -
J: TRBJ2-1
length: 16
V: TRBV7-9
D: TRBD2
CDR3: CASSLYKAGGYNEQFF
DNA: TGTGCCAGCAGCTTATACAAAGCGGGGGGATACAATGAGCAGTTCTTC

size: -
J: TRBJ2-4
length: 17
V: TRBV9
D: -
CDR3: CASSVEAGGAAKNIQYF
DNA: TGTGCCAGCAGCGTAGAGGCCGGGGGCGCAGCCAAAAACATTCAGTACTTC

size: -
J: TRBJ1-1
length: 16
V: TRBV3-1
D: TRBD1
CDR3: CASSLDRGEVYTEAFF
DNA: TGTGCCAGCAGCCTTGACAGGGGAGAGGTATACACTGAAGCTTTCTTT

size: -
J: TRBJ2-1
length: 15
V: TRBV6-2/TRBV6-3
D: TRBD2
CDR3: CASSYGLAGPNEQFF
DNA: TGTGCCAGCAGTTACGGACTAGCGGGGCCCAATGAGCAGTTCTTC

size: once
J: TRBJ2-1
length: 14
V: TRBV29-1
D: -
CDR3: CSVARDEDKNEQFF
DNA: TGCAGCGTTGCCCGGGACGAAGACAAAAATGAGCAGTTCTTC

size: once
J: TRBJ2-1
length: 14
V: TRBV28
D: TRBD1
CDR3: CASTPQAGGNEQFF
DNA: TGTGCCAGCACTCCTCAGGCAGGGGGCAATGAGCAGTTCTTC

size: -
J: TRBJ2-5
length: 15
V: TRBV4-3
D: -
CDR3: CASSQELGVGETQYF
DNA: TGCGCCAGCAGCCAAGAATTAGGGGTTGGAGAGACCCAGTACTTC

size: -
J: TRBJ2-5
length: 17
V: TRBV7-8
D: TRBD2
CDR3: CASTFTTRGAEKETQYF
DNA: TGTGCCAGCACCTTCACCACGCGGGGGGCCGAAAAAGAGACCCAGTACTTC

size: -
J: TRBJ2-5
length: 14
V: TRBV4-2
D: TRBD2
CDR3: CASSQATGGETQYF
DNA: TGTGCCAGCAGCCAAGCGACGGGAGGAGAGACCCAGTACTTC

size: -
J: TRBJ2-1
length: 14
V: TRBV29-1
D: -
CDR3: CSVEASGQISRQFF
DNA: TGCAGCGTTGAAGCTTCAGGACAGATCTCCCGGCAGTTCTTC

size: -
J: TRBJ1-1
length: 14
V: TRBV3-1
D: -
CDR3: CASRGSGEGTEAFF
DNA: TGTGCCAGCAGAGGATCAGGGGAGGGGACTGAAGCTTTCTTT

size: -
J: TRBJ2-2
length: 10
V: TRBV5-1
D: -
CDR3: CASSPQELFF
DNA: TGCGCCAGCAGCCCCCAGGAGCTGTTTTTT